The rows below give T cell receptor beta chains drawn from one sample of a study of CD8+ T cells in alopecia areata. Assay used: immunoSEQ multiplex PCR; TCRdb lists only in-frame clones, some missing. The sample includes 79,000 or so clones, approximately 64% of them seen just once. The sequencing used CD8+ T cells sorted from blood, collected at week 24, from a patient treated with tofacitinib. The receptors shown here come from a human donor with alopecia areata. The CDR3 runs from the conserved cysteine through the conserved F or W. Fields, in order: CDR3 DNA, CDR3 protein, clone size, J gene, D gene, V gene. D genes are given only for firm matches. Only some rows state a clone size, as once, few, many or a class for expanded clones.

TGTGCCAGCAGCCCCACTCTGGGGTTAGGCTCCTACGAGCAGTACTTC	CASSPTLGLGSYEQYF	NA	TRBJ2-7	NA	TRBV5-6
TGTGCCAGCAGCCAGCCACAGGGCTTACATGGCAATCAGCCCCAGCATTTT	CASSQPQGLHGNQPQHF	NA	TRBJ1-5	NA	TRBV7-2
TGTGCCAGCAGCTTTACAGCGGGACAGGGTAAAAACATTCAGTACTTC	CASSFTAGQGKNIQYF	NA	TRBJ2-4	TRBD1	TRBV7-8
TGCAGCGTTGGCTCTCCGGGACAGGGTTTGTTGTTCCCGACCTACGAGCAGTACTTC	CSVGSPGQGLLFPTYEQYF	NA	TRBJ2-7	TRBD1	TRBV29-1
TGCGCCAGCAGCCAAGAAGGTAGTGCCGGGGAGCTGTTTTTT	CASSQEGSAGELFF	NA	TRBJ2-2	NA	TRBV4-1
TGTGCCAGCAGCCCTAAAGAGGAGGGAGGGCTATCCGGGGAGCTGTTTTTT	CASSPKEEGGLSGELFF	NA	TRBJ2-2	TRBD2	TRBV7-3
TGTGCCAGCAGTTCCTTAGCGGGGGTAAACACCGGGGAGCTGTTTTTT	CASSSLAGVNTGELFF	NA	TRBJ2-2	TRBD2	TRBV27
TGTGCCAGCAGCCTCCTGGAGGGGGTCCCTAGTGGCTACACCTTC	CASSLLEGVPSGYTF	NA	TRBJ1-2	NA	TRBV9
TGTGCCAGCAGTTTACCATTCTACGAGCAGTACTTC	CASSLPFYEQYF	few	TRBJ2-7	NA	TRBV27
TGTGCCAGCAGCTTAGGGACGGCAAATGAGCAGTTCTTC	CASSLGTANEQFF	few	TRBJ2-1	NA	TRBV7-2
TGTGCCAGCAGTTTATCAGGACTCTCCTACGAGCAGTACTTC	CASSLSGLSYEQYF	NA	TRBJ2-7	NA	TRBV27
TGTGCCAGCAGTTTAAAGAGGACAGGGTTCACCGGGGAGCTGTTTTTT	CASSLKRTGFTGELFF	NA	TRBJ2-2	TRBD1	TRBV27
TGTGCCAGCAGCTTAGGCACGGACTCTCACAATGAGCAGTTCTTC	CASSLGTDSHNEQFF	NA	TRBJ2-1	NA	TRBV7-3
TGCAGCGCTTCAGTTCGCGGAGCAACTAATGAAAAACTGTTTTTT	CSASVRGATNEKLFF	NA	TRBJ1-4	NA	TRBV29-1
TGTGCCATCAGAAACTGGACAGACGGAAACACCATATATTTT	CAIRNWTDGNTIYF	medium-sized	TRBJ1-3	NA	TRBV10-3
TGTGCCAGCAGCCAGGGGGAGACCCAGTACTTC	CASSQGETQYF	NA	TRBJ2-5	NA	TRBV7-9
TGTGCCAGCAGCTTAGTTTCGGGGGAGGAGCAGTACTTC	CASSLVSGEEQYF	NA	TRBJ2-7	NA	TRBV11-2
TGCGCCAGCAGCCAAGTGACGGATAGCTCCTACGAGCAGTACTTC	CASSQVTDSSYEQYF	once	TRBJ2-7	NA	TRBV11-2
TGCAGCGTTGAAGACAGGGATGAGTATGGCTACACCTTC	CSVEDRDEYGYTF	NA	TRBJ1-2	NA	TRBV29-1
TGTGCCAGCAGCGTCGGACTAGCGGGGGAGACCCAGTACTTC	CASSVGLAGETQYF	once	TRBJ2-5	TRBD2	TRBV9
TGCGCCAGCAGCCTAGCTGGGTCGTATAATTCACCCCTCCACTTT	CASSLAGSYNSPLHF	NA	TRBJ1-6	NA	TRBV4-3
TGTGCCAGCACCGGCGGACTAGCGGGCACAGATACGCAGTATTTT	CASTGGLAGTDTQYF	many	TRBJ2-3	TRBD2	TRBV6-5
TGTGCCAGCAGCCAAGCCCAGATGAACACTGAAGCTTTCTTT	CASSQAQMNTEAFF	NA	TRBJ1-1	NA	TRBV4-2
TGTGCCAGCAGTTACGACAGGAACACTCGTCAGCCCCAGCATTTT	CASSYDRNTRQPQHF	NA	TRBJ1-5	NA	TRBV27
TGTGCCAGCTATGGGGCCAACGTCCTGACTTTC	CASYGANVLTF	NA	TRBJ2-6	NA	TRBV7-9
TGTGCCAGCAGCTACCGGGACAGGGAGAAGGGCTATGGCTACACCTTC	CASSYRDREKGYGYTF	NA	TRBJ1-2	TRBD1	TRBV5-6
TGCGCCAGCAGCCAAGATGGGCGGGGGAGCCAAGAGACCCAGTACTTC	CASSQDGRGSQETQYF	few	TRBJ2-5	TRBD2	TRBV4-1
TGCAGCGTTGACGGCGGGGATCTTTCCTACGAGCAGTACTTC	CSVDGGDLSYEQYF	once	TRBJ2-7	NA	TRBV29-1
TGTGCCAGCAGCTTAGTTTCGACAGGGGAACAAGCTGGCTACACCTTC	CASSLVSTGEQAGYTF	NA	TRBJ1-2	TRBD1	TRBV7-9
TGTGCCTGGAGTGTCGCCATGAACACTGAAGCTTTCTTT	CAWSVAMNTEAFF	NA	TRBJ1-1	NA	TRBV30
TGTGCCAGCAGTCACCGGGCGGCGGGGGCAACAGATACGCAGTATTTT	CASSHRAAGATDTQYF	NA	TRBJ2-3	NA	TRBV5-4
TGTGCCAGTAGTATATGGGACAGGGGGATGGTTGATGGCTACACCTTC	CASSIWDRGMVDGYTF	NA	TRBJ1-2	TRBD1	TRBV19
TGCGCCAGCAGCTTGGAACTAGCGGCAGGCAATATGCGCGAGCAGTACTTC	CASSLELAAGNMREQYF	NA	TRBJ2-7	TRBD2	TRBV5-1
TGTGCCAGCAGCTTGGGTGCCGGGACAGCTCAAGAGACCCAGTACTTC	CASSLGAGTAQETQYF	few	TRBJ2-5	TRBD1	TRBV5-6
TGTGCCAGCAGCCAAAGACTAGCGGGGGGGCCCTACAATGAGCAGTTCTTC	CASSQRLAGGPYNEQFF	NA	TRBJ2-1	TRBD2	TRBV5-6
TGCGCCAGCAGCCAGATACAGGGGGTTAACACTGAAGCTTTCTTT	CASSQIQGVNTEAFF	few	TRBJ1-1	TRBD1	TRBV4-1
TGTGCCAGCAGTTATGTCACCGGGGAGCTGTTTTTT	CASSYVTGELFF	NA	TRBJ2-2	NA	TRBV6-6
TGTGCCAGCAGTGAAAACACTTTAGTTGAAAAACTGTTTTTT	CASSENTLVEKLFF	NA	TRBJ1-4	NA	TRBV2
TGCGCCAGCAGCCAAGACGGAAGCTACACAGATACGCAGTATTTT	CASSQDGSYTDTQYF	few	TRBJ2-3	NA	TRBV4-3
TGTGCCAGCAGCCTCGATCGGGGAAGCACAGATACGCAGTATTTT	CASSLDRGSTDTQYF	NA	TRBJ2-3	NA	TRBV28
TGTGCCTGGGACGGACAGGGCCCTACTGGTGGCTACACCTTC	CAWDGQGPTGGYTF	NA	TRBJ1-2	TRBD1	TRBV30
TGTGCCAGCAGCCCAATTCCCGGGACAGCGTACTACGAGCAGTACTTC	CASSPIPGTAYYEQYF	NA	TRBJ2-7	TRBD1	TRBV7-6
TGTGCCAGTAGTATTGGAGGGGACAAGAAGATTCCAGACCTCTTC	CASSIGGDKKIPDLF	NA	TRBJ2-1	NA	TRBV19
TGTGCCAGCAGTTGGAGACAGCCCGGGTACGAGCAGTACTTC	CASSWRQPGYEQYF	NA	TRBJ2-7	NA	TRBV27
TGCGCCAGCAGCTGGAGGACTAGCGGGGGGGCGGAGCAAGAGACCCAGTACTTC	CASSWRTSGGAEQETQYF	once	TRBJ2-5	TRBD2	TRBV5-1